The 23 T cell receptor beta chains listed next were all sequenced from one sample in a study of T cells in Graves' hyperthyroidism and ophthalmopathy (dated by TCRdb to about 2019). Library method: multiplex PCR. The sequencer was an Illumina HiSeq 2000. The TCR beta CDR3 regions were amplified from the RNA transcripts. For the first round of RT-PCR on the TCR CDR3, the HTBI primer set was used together with the Qiagen OneStep RT-PCR kit. Starting from the raw public reads, TCRdb applied fastp trimming at Q25, assembled clones with MiXCR and retained in-frame beta chains. Records with the same CDR3 protein are collapsed into one entry carrying the most frequent genes and DNA. A total of approximately 600,000 distinct CDR3 sequences appear in this sample, 14% to 15% of them only once. The ten largest clones represent about 3.9% of the sample. Sequencing was done on a sample of blood. Every receptor here comes from a woman aged 40 to 50 with Graves' ophthalmopathy.

This clonotype was seen repeatedly, ten times or more. A read error is possible here, since a much larger clone lies one base away. The chain couples TRBV4-3 to TRBJ1-1, with D uncertain. The CDR3 loop spans 13 amino acids. V was trimmed by 0 bases and J by 1 base, leaving 3 bases between them. Germline CDR1 LGHNA, CDR2 YSLEER. CDR3 amino acids: CASSQERNTEAFF. DNA of the CDR3: TGCGCCAGCAGCCAAGAGAGGAACACTGAAGCTTTCTTT.

Ten or more counts support this clonotype. The V and J genes are TRBV27 and TRBJ1-2; D ambiguous. This CDR3 comprises 14 residues. Germline V gene data show CDR1 as MNHEY and CDR2 as SMNVEV (reference sequence). Trimming cost V 6 bases and J 2 bases, with 13 bases left between them. The CDR3 protein is CASRSLDPNYGYTF. In DNA form, the CDR3 reads TGTGCCAGCAGATCCCTGGACCCCAACTATGGCTACACCTTC.

This clonotype was recorded many times. The chain employs TRBV19 and TRBJ2-7; 7 bases match TRBD2. The CDR3 sequence is 15 residues long. Germline lookup yields CDR1 LNHDA and CDR2 SQIVND (reference sequence). The V gene end was trimmed by 8 bases and the J gene end by 0 bases; junction bases not matched to a gene: 10. The CDR3 coding sequence is TGTGCCAGTCGGGGGGTAAGGCGGAGCTCCTACGAGCAGTACTTC. Its translation: CASRGVRRSSYEQYF.

The V gene is TRBV7-2, the J gene TRBJ2-7, with 8 bases lining up with TRBD1. The CDR3 runs to 15 residues. Looked up from germline, CDR1 is SGHTA and CDR2 is FQGNSA. The trim removed 1 base at V and 3 bases at J, leaving 5 bases unmatched. The CDR3 nucleotides read TGTGCCAGCAGCTTAGGTCCAGGGGGCAACTACGAGCAGTACTTC. Translating gives CASSLGPGGNYEQYF.

V gene TRBV11-2 combines with J gene TRBJ1-2; 7 bases match TRBD1. There are 15 residues in the CDR3. Germline CDR1 and CDR2: SGHAT and FQNNGV. V gave up 3 bases and J gave up 8 bases; unmatched junction bases: 12. The CDR3 nucleotides read TGTGCCAGCAGCTTTACGTCGGGACAGAGGAACGGCTACACCTTC. As protein: CASSFTSGQRNGYTF.

There are many counts of this clonotype. V gene TRBV7-9 combines with J gene TRBJ2-2; 8 bases agree with TRBD2. The CDR3 sequence is 15 residues long. V trimming: 3 bases; J trimming: 4 bases; junction bases outside the gene matches: 4. Per the germline V gene, CDR1 is SEHNR and CDR2 is FQNEAQ (reference sequence). The CDR3 DNA reads as TGTGCCAGCAGCTTCAGCGGGAGCATCACCGGGGAGCTGTTTTTT. Translated: CASSFSGSITGELFF. Supplemented by reference TRBV7-9 and TRBJ2-2, the full variable domain reads DTGVSQNPRHKITKRGQNVTFRCDPISEHNRLYWYRQTLGQGPEFLTYFQNEAQLEKSRLLSDRFSAERPKGSFSTLEIQRTEQGDSAMYLCASSFSGSITGELFFGEGSRLTVL.

This clonotype was observed many times. The gene calls are TRBV7-9 and TRBJ2-7; weak D call: TRBD2 (6 bases). In germline, CDR1 is SEHNR, CDR2 FQNEAQ (reference sequence). Deletions cut 5 bases from V and 0 bases from J, with 14 bases between. The CDR3 consists of 15 residues. For the CDR3, the DNA is TGTGCCAGCAGCATCGGGGACTCGGGCTCCTACGAGCAGTACTTC. It is translated as CASSIGDSGSYEQYF.

In its sample, this clonotype was seen many times. The chain combines TRBV6-5 with TRBJ2-7; D is unclear. Trimming shortened V by 4 bases and J by 6 bases, and 13 bases separated the two germline ends. This CDR3 has 13 amino acids. Germline CDR1 reads MNHEY; CDR2 reads SVGAGI. For the CDR3, the DNA is TGTGCCAGCAGTTCAACCGGACGTTCCGAGCAGTACTTC. Translated, it gives CASSSTGRSEQYF.

The chain links TRBV11-2 to TRBJ1-1; 7 bases match TRBD1. Losses at the gene ends were 5 bases for V and 0 bases for J; bases not matched to a gene: 18. There are 19 residues in the CDR3. Germline V CDR1 and CDR2: SGHAT, FQNNGV. For the CDR3, the DNA is TGTGCCAGCAGCCCCAGGGGGTGGGGGCGAGGGCACATGAACACTGAAGCTTTCTTT. Its translation: CASSPRGWGRGHMNTEAFF.

This CDR3 reads CASSANSLAGGERTQYF. DNA for the CDR3: TGTGCCAGCAGCGCGAATAGCCTAGCGGGAGGCGAGCGGACGCAGTATTTT. The rearrangement links TRBV11-1 to TRBJ2-3; 11 positions match TRBD2. The V gene's germline CDR1 is SGHAT and CDR2 FQDESV (reference sequence). Trimming at V came to 5 bases and at J to 9 bases, leaving 16 bases not matched to a gene. The CDR3 is made up of 17 amino acids.

This clonotype was recorded many times. The V call is TRBV6-5, the J call TRBJ1-5; no clear D gene. Germline V lookup: CDR1 MNHEY, CDR2 SVGAGI. The ends were cut back, 6 bases at V and 0 bases at J, with 15 bases in the middle. The CDR3 runs 16 residues. The DNA for the CDR3 is TGTGCCAGCAGCCGGCGGAGTGGGAATAGCAATCAGCCCCAGCATTTT. Protein: CASSRRSGNSNQPQHF.

The chain joins TRBV5-6 to TRBJ2-7; unclear D gene. The CDR3 covers 13 residues. Trimming stripped 2 bases from V and 0 bases from J, with 6 bases between. The germline V gene has CDR1 SGHDT and CDR2 YYEEEE. The DNA for the CDR3 is TGTGCCAGCAGCTTATATATCTCCTACGAGCAGTACTTC. Its translation: CASSLYISYEQYF.

This clonotype has at least ten counts. The J gene is TRBJ2-7, the V gene TRBV28; perhaps TRBD1 as D (7 bases). Germline V lookup: CDR1 MDHEN, CDR2 SYDVKM. This CDR3 is 14 amino acids long. The V end was cut by 2 bases, the J end by 6 bases, with 14 bases between. The CDR3 bases are TGTGCCAGCAGTTTAACAGGGGACTGGGCCGAGCAGTACTTC. Protein product: CASSLTGDWAEQYF.

In its sample, this clonotype was seen many times. The chain combines TRBV6-1 with TRBJ2-7; D not resolved. Trimming removed 2 bases from V and 3 bases from J, with 14 bases in between. The CDR3 spans 15 residues. Germline assignment: CDR1 MNHNS and CDR2 SASEGT. CDR3 protein: CASSEWLAGDYEQYF. CDR3 bases: TGTGCCAGCAGTGAATGGCTGGCCGGTGACTACGAGCAGTACTTC.

At least ten counts were recorded for this clonotype. The rearrangement joins TRBV5-6 to TRBJ1-2; 7 bases align to TRBD1. This CDR3 comprises 14 residues. Per germline, CDR1 SGHDT and CDR2 YYEEEE. The V gene end was trimmed by 3 bases and the J gene end by 2 bases; junction bases not matched to a gene: 4. The CDR3 DNA is TGTGCCAGCAGCTCAGGGGGACAGAACTATGGCTACACCTTC. Encoded protein: CASSSGGQNYGYTF.

In regard to this clonotype: A much larger clone is a single base away; this may be a read error. The V and J genes are TRBV20-1 and TRBJ1-2; D is uncertain. Germline CDR1 DFQATT, CDR2 SNEGSKA (reference sequence). The CDR3 runs 12 residues. Trimming removed 0 bases from V and 7 bases from J, with 9 bases in between. CDR3 region: CSARERVFGYTF. The CDR3, as DNA: TGCAGTGCTAGAGAACGTGTGTTTGGCTACACCTTC.

In its sample, this clonotype was seen many times. V and J are TRBV11-2 and TRBJ2-7; TRBD2 agrees at 7 bases. The CDR3 totals 17 residues. The J segment lost 4 bases and the V segment lost 3 bases, leaving 15 bases of the junction unmatched. Germline values: CDR1 SGHAT, CDR2 FQNNGV. CDR3 bases: TGTGCCAGCAGCTTCCCCCTCGGGGGGAGTAGGACTTACGAGCAGTACTTC. Translating gives CASSFPLGGSRTYEQYF.

Ten or more counts support this clonotype. The chain carries TRBV6-5 and TRBJ1-1; the D gene is possibly TRBD1 (6 bases). Germline CDR1 MNHEY, CDR2 SVGAGI. The CDR3 loop spans 16 amino acids. V gave up 3 bases and J gave up 3 bases, with 17 bases separating them. The CDR3 spells CASSYQGGGLDTEAFF. CDR3 DNA sequence: TGTGCCAGCAGTTATCAGGGAGGGGGGCTGGACACTGAAGCTTTCTTT.

This clonotype was recorded at least ten times. The J gene is TRBJ1-1, the V gene TRBV20-1, with TRBD1 identical over 7 bases. V was pared by 3 bases and J by 1 base, with 8 bases of the junction left unmatched. In germline, CDR1 is DFQATT, CDR2 SNEGSKA (reference sequence). The CDR3 runs to 15 residues. CDR3 in DNA: TGCAGTGCTAGCCGGGGGGGGACAGCGAACACTGAAGCTTTCTTT. Protein product: CSASRGGTANTEAFF.

This clonotype was picked up many times. The chain uses TRBV11-2 and TRBJ1-1; D is unresolved. CDR3 length: 14 residues. The germline V gene has CDR1 SGHAT and CDR2 FQNNGV. V was cut by 5 bases and J by 1 base, with 11 bases left in between. CDR3 coding DNA: TGTGCCAGCAGCACCGGACCGGCGAACACTGAAGCTTTCTTT. This gives the protein CASSTGPANTEAFF.

The table lists this clonotype with a few counts. The gene calls are TRBV7-6 and TRBJ2-6; D may be TRBD1 (6 bases). Trimming stripped 2 bases from V and 1 base from J, with 24 bases between. CDR1 is SGHVS and CDR2 is FNYEAQ in the germline V gene. This CDR3 has 21 residues. The CDR3 is CASSLRDIVPELKSGANVLTF. The CDR3 DNA sequence: TGTGCCAGCAGCTTAAGGGACATTGTCCCAGAGTTGAAATCTGGGGCCAACGTCCTGACTTTC.

This clonotype was picked up many times. The rearrangement links TRBV27 to TRBJ1-2; D possibly corresponds to TRBD1 (5 bases). The CDR3 spans 16 residues. Germline CDR1 MNHEY, CDR2 SMNVEV (reference sequence). V lost 5 bases to trimming and J lost 8 bases, with 24 bases between them. Here the CDR3 reads CASSARLDWGLGGYTF. In DNA, the CDR3 is TGTGCCAGCAGTGCCCGACTAGACTGGGGCCTGGGAGGCTACACCTTC.

The rearrangement links TRBV7-3 to TRBJ2-2; D might be TRBD2 (5 bases). V was clipped by 3 bases and J by 6 bases, with 11 bases between them. Germline lookup yields CDR1 SGHTA and CDR2 FQGTGA. The CDR3 is 14 amino acids. In DNA form, the CDR3 reads TGTGCCAGCAGCTTCCTAGCAGGTCCCGGGGAGCTGTTTTTT. This gives the protein CASSFLAGPGELFF.